This entry lists 29 T cell receptor beta chains sequenced from one sample in a study of T cells after yellow fever vaccination. MiXCR, applied by TCRdb to the 5' RACE reads, yields one record per CDR3 protein. The sample records approximately 260,000 distinct CDR3 sequences, under 15% being singletons. The sample consisted of CD4+ T cells sorted from PBMCs, taken 45 days after the yellow fever booster vaccination. These receptors all stem from a man aged 25-40 years who received the YFV17D yellow fever vaccine.

The gene calls are TRBV4-2 and TRBJ1-6; a weak D match, TRBD1 (5 bases). The V end lost 1 base, the J end lost 10 bases, and 14 bases lay between the germline ends. CDR1 is LGHNA and CDR2 is YNFKEQ in the germline V gene. This CDR3 has 15 residues. This CDR3 is CASSQARRTGSPLHF. Written as DNA, the CDR3 is TGTGCCAGCAGCCAAGCCCGCAGAACAGGCTCACCCCTCCACTTT.

In its sample, this clonotype was seen a few times. The V gene is TRBV5-1, the J gene TRBJ2-7; TRBD1 agrees at 9 bases. The V gene end was trimmed by 0 bases and the J gene end by 4 bases; junction bases not matched to a gene: 5. The CDR3 loop spans 15 amino acids. Germline values: CDR1 SGHRS, CDR2 YFSETQ. The CDR3, as DNA: TGCGCCAGCAGCTTGGAGGGGGACAGGGCGTACGAGCAGTACTTC. Amino acids: CASSLEGDRAYEQYF.

This sequence joins TRBV15 and TRBJ2-3; D is perhaps TRBD2 (6 bases). Trimming pared 0 bases from V and 8 bases from J, leaving 12 bases between. The CDR3 loop spans 14 amino acids. Germline V gene lookup returns CDR1 LNHNV and CDR2 YYDKDF (reference sequence). This CDR3 reads CATSRDGHGGTQYF. The CDR3 DNA reads as TGTGCCACCAGCAGAGATGGTCACGGGGGTACGCAGTATTTT.

This clonotype has only a few counts. This chain uses TRBV4-3 with TRBJ2-1; 11 nucleotides line up with TRBD2. Germline CDR1 LGHNA, CDR2 YSLEER. The CDR3 loop spans 17 amino acids. V was clipped by 0 bases and J by 9 bases; unmatched bases: 10. CDR3 sequence: CASSQESVAGGPGEQFF. The CDR3 nucleotides are TGCGCCAGCAGCCAAGAATCCGTAGCGGGAGGGCCTGGTGAGCAGTTCTTC.

Ten or more counts support this clonotype. V usage is TRBV6-6 and J usage is TRBJ2-7; D remains unclear. V lost 2 bases and J 10 bases, leaving 15 bases between the germline ends. CDR3 length equals 13 residues. Germline CDR1 reads MNHNY; CDR2 reads SVGAGI (reference sequence). In DNA form, the CDR3 reads TGTGCCAGCAGTTACACGAACAGCCGCGGACAGTACTTC. Translated: CASSYTNSRGQYF.

The chain employs TRBV20-1 and TRBJ1-1; the D is unclear. V lost 0 bases and J lost 11, with 7 bases in between. Germline assignment: CDR1 DFQATT and CDR2 SNEGSKA (reference sequence). The CDR3 extends over 10 amino acids. CDR3: CSARDSSAFF. The CDR3 bases are TGCAGTGCTAGAGACAGTTCGGCTTTCTTT.

This clonotype was detected only a few times. The chain combines TRBV11-2 with TRBJ2-2; 11 bases are a match to TRBD2. With 9 bases clipped from V and 4 bases from J, the junction kept 4 bases outside the gene matches. The CDR3 consists of 14 residues. Germline V CDR1 and CDR2: SGHAT, FQNNGV. CDR3 bases: TGTGCCAGTCCACTAGCGGGAGTCACCGGGGAGCTGTTTTTT. Translated: CASPLAGVTGELFF.

As DNA, the CDR3 is TGTGCCAGCAGTTACTCGAGGAGTAGCGGACAAGAGACCCAGTACTTC. This sequence encodes CASSYSRSSGQETQYF. V gene TRBV6-2 or TRBV6-3 combines with J gene TRBJ2-5, with TRBD2 as a possible D gene (6 bases). The ends were cut back, 0 bases at V and 2 bases at J, with 13 bases in the middle. The CDR3 contains 16 residues. The germline CDR1 and CDR2 sequences are MNHEY and SVGEGT.

A few counts support this clonotype. The chain recombines TRBV14 with TRBJ2-3; 8 bases match TRBD1. The CDR3 is 15 amino acids. Trimming cost V 5 bases and J 10 bases; bases outside gene matches: 14. Germline V gene sequence: CDR1 SGHDN, CDR2 FVKESK. Here the CDR3 reads CASSDVDRAPWAQYF. CDR3 nucleotides: TGTGCCAGCAGCGACGTGGACAGGGCCCCCTGGGCGCAGTATTTT.

In this sample, this clonotype turned up many times. The chain combines TRBV15 with TRBJ2-5, with D unresolved. CDR1 LNHNV and CDR2 YYDKDF come from the germline V gene (reference sequence). This CDR3 spans 12 amino acids. Trimming shortened V by 3 bases and J by 0 bases, and 2 bases separated the two germline ends. The CDR3 reads CATSSHQETQYF. Here the CDR3 DNA reads TGTGCCACCAGCAGTCACCAAGAGACCCAGTACTTC.

This clonotype was observed a handful of times. The chain employs TRBV7-9 and TRBJ2-7; 8 bases fit TRBD2. The CDR3 extends over 15 amino acids. J gave up 7 bases and V 2 bases, and 10 bases lay outside the gene matches. Per germline, CDR1 SEHNR and CDR2 FQNEAQ (reference sequence). Here the CDR3 reads CASSLFASGFGEQYF. DNA for the CDR3: TGTGCCAGCAGCTTATTTGCTAGCGGGTTCGGGGAGCAGTACTTC.

V and J are TRBV7-2 and TRBJ2-5, with 9 bases aligning to TRBD2. The CDR3 totals 17 residues. Germline values: CDR1 SGHTA, CDR2 FQGNSA. With 1 base clipped from V and 2 bases from J, the junction kept 8 bases outside the gene matches. The CDR3 spells CASSLGPAGGPQETQYF. CDR3 bases: TGTGCCAGCAGCTTAGGCCCAGCGGGAGGCCCTCAAGAGACCCAGTACTTC.

This sequence joins TRBV3-1 and TRBJ1-6; D is possibly TRBD1 (6 bases). V lost 3 bases to trimming and J lost 10 bases, with 13 bases between them. CDR1 and CDR2 from the germline V gene are LGHDT and YNNKEL (reference sequence). The CDR3 sequence is 14 residues long. This CDR3 is CASSHRGSESPLHF. CDR3 sequence (DNA): TGTGCCAGCAGCCACAGGGGATCAGAATCACCCCTCCACTTT.

This clonotype was detected a few times. The V call is TRBV28, the J call TRBJ2-1; 10 nucleotides line up with TRBD2. CDR3 length: 15 residues. Trimming removed 2 bases from V and 9 bases from J; junction bases left unmatched: 7. Per the germline V gene, CDR1 is MDHEN and CDR2 is SYDVKM. CDR3 sequence reads: CASSLALAGASEQFF. CDR3 sequence (DNA): TGTGCCAGCAGTTTAGCCCTAGCGGGAGCGAGTGAGCAGTTCTTC.

This sequence joins TRBV5-1 and TRBJ2-1; 8 bases are shared with TRBD2. J lost 8 bases, V lost 5 bases, and 9 bases had no gene match. The CDR3 is 14 amino acids. Per germline, CDR1 SGHRS and CDR2 YFSETQ. The CDR3 DNA follows: TGCGCCAGCAGGACGGGAGGGGCAGGGGATGAGCAGTTCTTC. It codes for CASRTGGAGDEQFF.

This chain joins TRBV7-6 and TRBJ2-1, with TRBD2 identical over 11 bases. The V and J ends lost 5 bases and 5 bases, in that order; junction bases with no gene match: 8. From germline, CDR1 is SGHVS and CDR2 FNYEAQ. The CDR3 extends over 16 amino acids. The DNA of the CDR3 is TGTGCCAGCAGCCTTCGTCTAGCGGGAGGCCACAATGAGCAGTTCTTC. Its translation is CASSLRLAGGHNEQFF.

This clonotype was recorded once. The chain links TRBV19 to TRBJ2-3; TRBD1 agrees at 7 bases. Losses at the gene ends were 3 bases for V and 4 bases for J; bases not matched to a gene: 4. Per germline, CDR1 LNHDA and CDR2 SQIVND (reference sequence). The length of the CDR3 is 14 residues. The CDR3 loop reads CASSITQGSDTQYF. CDR3 bases: TGTGCCAGTAGTATCACACAGGGGTCAGATACGCAGTATTTT.

V gene TRBV6-1 combines with J gene TRBJ2-2; 7 bases line up with TRBD2. CDR3 length: 15 residues. CDR1 is MNHNS, CDR2 SASEGT, per germline. The ends lost 6 bases at V and 1 base at J; junction bases unmatched: 5. CDR3 sequence reads: CASSPTSVNTGELFF. In DNA, the CDR3 is TGTGCCAGCAGCCCTACTAGCGTGAACACCGGGGAGCTGTTTTTT.

This clonotype was observed a few times. The chain employs TRBV7-8 and TRBJ2-7, with D hard to call. Germline CDR1 is SGHVS and CDR2 is FQNEAQ. Trimming took off 5 bases at V and 3 bases at J, with 11 bases between the two ends. The CDR3 spans 13 residues. CDR3 loop: CASSPPSFYEQYF. CDR3 coding DNA: TGTGCCAGCAGCCCCCCATCCTTCTACGAGCAGTACTTC.

This clonotype was seen a few times. This sequence joins TRBV6-2 or TRBV6-3 and TRBJ2-2; possible D gene TRBD1, 5 bases. Germline values: CDR1 MNHEY, CDR2 SVGEGT. CDR3 length: 15 amino acids. Trimming pared 2 bases from V and 6 bases from J, leaving 13 bases between. The CDR3 nucleotides are TGTGCCAGCAGTTACAGGGGCGGAGTGGCCGGGGAGCTGTTTTTT. Translation gives CASSYRGGVAGELFF.

In its sample, this clonotype was seen many times. This chain connects TRBV20-1 to TRBJ2-2, with a weak D call TRBD1 (6 bases). The CDR3 runs 14 residues. V was shortened by 5 bases and J by 1 base, with 11 bases between the two germline ends. The germline gives CDR1 DFQATT, CDR2 SNEGSKA (reference sequence). The CDR3: CSASPGQNTGELFF. The CDR3 DNA is TGCAGTGCTTCACCGGGACAGAACACCGGGGAGCTGTTTTTT.

This chain connects TRBV29-1 to TRBJ1-5; TRBD1 might be the D (5 bases). With 4 bases removed from V and 11 bases from J, the gap between germline ends came to 18 bases. The CDR3 contains 13 residues. CDR1 SQVTM and CDR2 ANQGSEA come from the germline V gene. This CDR3 reads CSVVQALGGTQHF. In DNA, the CDR3 is TGCAGCGTTGTACAGGCCCTCGGGGGGACCCAGCATTTT.

In this sample, this clonotype turned up a few times. The chain has TRBV12-3 or TRBV12-4 and TRBJ1-5; D is uncertain. The CDR3 covers 13 residues. With 1 base removed from V and 5 bases from J, the gap between germline ends came to 6 bases. The CDR3 sequence is CASSLGFDQPQHF. The CDR3 coding sequence is TGTGCCAGCAGTTTAGGGTTTGATCAGCCCCAGCATTTT.

This clonotype came up a few times. V and J are TRBV20-1 and TRBJ2-1; TRBD2 matches 15 bases. J gave up 9 bases and V 5 bases, and 5 bases lay outside the gene matches. Germline-derived CDR1 and CDR2 are DFQATT and SNEGSKA (reference sequence). CDR3 length equals 14 residues. Here the CDR3 reads CSAGLAGGLSEQFF. The CDR3 DNA reads TGCAGTGCTGGACTAGCGGGAGGGCTTAGTGAGCAGTTCTTC.

This clonotype came up many times. This chain connects TRBV7-8 to TRBJ2-5; D is perhaps TRBD2 (5 bases). Between the trimmed V and J ends, which lost 8 bases and 1 base, there was a span of 11 bases. The CDR3 has 13 amino acids. CDR1 SGHVS and CDR2 FQNEAQ come from the germline V gene. In DNA form, the CDR3 reads TGTGCCAGCGGCGCGGGTTTCCAAGAGACCCAGTACTTC. It specifies CASGAGFQETQYF.

The genes are TRBV7-2 and TRBJ2-7; the D gene is possibly TRBD2 (6 bases). The germline gives CDR1 SGHTA, CDR2 FQGNSA. V gave up 5 bases and J gave up 7 bases, with 15 bases separating them. The CDR3 contains 13 residues. The CDR3 region has the DNA TGTGCCAGCAGCCACGGGAGTCTGGGAGAGCAGTACTTC. Its translation: CASSHGSLGEQYF.

This rearrangement joins TRBV4-3 to TRBJ2-2; D gene uncertain. CDR3 size: 16 residues. Germline CDR1 reads LGHNA; CDR2 reads YSLEER. V dropped 0 bases and J dropped 6 bases, with 14 bases sitting between them. The CDR3 coding sequence is TGCGCCAGCAGCCAAGATCTGACCGCCGCTCCCGGGGAGCTGTTTTTT. This codes for CASSQDLTAAPGELFF.

There are a few counts of this clonotype. This sequence joins TRBV5-5 and TRBJ2-7, with TRBD2 identical over 9 bases. The CDR3 is 15 residues long. Trimming cost V 3 bases and J 2 bases; bases outside gene matches: 6. The germline CDR1 and CDR2 sequences are SGHKS and YYEKEE (reference sequence). The CDR3 reads CASSYGLALTYEQYF. In nucleotides, the CDR3 is TGTGCCAGCAGCTACGGACTAGCGTTAACCTACGAGCAGTACTTC.

V and J are TRBV5-1 and TRBJ2-1; 7 nucleotides agree with TRBD2. The CDR3 totals 15 residues. Trimming removed 6 bases from V and 5 bases from J; junction bases left unmatched: 11. From germline, CDR1 is SGHRS and CDR2 YFSETQ. CDR3 bases: TGCGCCAGCACCCGGGACTATTTGGGCGACAATGAGCAGTTCTTC. This encodes CASTRDYLGDNEQFF.